This T cell receptor beta chain was observed in a study of metastatic and nonmetastatic thyroid tumors. All patients reached thyroid surgery having received no treatment beforehand. This clone was seen many times. An end of the junction differs from the germline gene, which may be a read error. This specimen includes other DNA sequences encoding the same CDR3. The authors' processing: Building a distant-metastasis classifier for papillary thyroid cancer drew on CDR3 differences across clinicopathological groups. Using MiXCR, TCRdb reanalyzed the PCR reads. What appears here as the V and J calls and clone size reflects TCRdb's work, not the paper's. The sample includes about 16,000 clones, 12% of them seen just once. This receptor was identified in a female donor with papillary thyroid cancer or a benign thyroid nodule (not recorded which). Some clones in this sample may be carry-over from other donors' samples. Sequenced: tumor tissue.

The CDR3 nucleotides read TGCGCCAGCAGCCGGATCCACTATGGCTACACCTTC. Its translation: CASSRIHYGYTF. This rearrangement joins TRBV7-2 to TRBJ1-2; D unclear. The CDR3 runs to 12 residues. CDR1 SGHTA and CDR2 FQGNSA come from the germline V gene. Drawing the rest from reference TRBV7-2 and TRBJ1-2, the complete variable domain is GAGVSQSPSNKVTEKGKDVELRCDPISGHTALYWYRQSLGQGLEFLIYFQGNSAPDKSGLPSDRFSAERTGGSVSTLTIQRTQQEDSAVYLCASSRIHYGYTFGSGTRLTVV.